Listed here are 23 T cell receptor beta chains from one sample, sequenced in a study of blood T cell repertoires in COVID-19. Sequenced by immunoSEQ multiplex PCR; TCRdb stores in-frame clones only, minus some. Seen here are under 250,000 clones, around 85% observed once, and the top ten hold 8.5% to 9.5%. The sample taken for sequencing was PBMCs or T cells enriched from blood (not recorded which). All receptors derive from a woman aged 50 to 60 with acute COVID-19.

The chain joins TRBV10-3 to TRBJ1-5; tentatively, D is TRBD1 (6 bases). This CDR3 spans 11 amino acids. V was shortened by 3 bases and J by 12 bases, with 9 bases between the two germline ends. Germline loops: CDR1 ENHRY, CDR2 SYGVKD. The CDR3 bases are TGTGCCATCAGTGAAGGGACATTCCAGCATTTT. Translated: CAISEGTFQHF.

The J gene is TRBJ2-4, the V gene TRBV9; D is possibly TRBD1 (6 bases). Germline V CDR1 and CDR2: SGDLS, YYNGEE. CDR3 length: 20 residues. With 4 bases removed from V and 1 base from J, the gap between germline ends came to 27 bases. The CDR3 DNA is TGTGCCAGCAGCCCCCGCTCGGGACAAAGGGCTCTTGAGGCCAAAAACATTCAGTACTTC. Translating gives CASSPRSGQRALEAKNIQYF.

The genes are TRBV3-1 (or the pseudogene TRBV3-2) and TRBJ2-1, with a possible D match to TRBD2 (5 bases). V gave up 0 bases and J gave up 6 bases, with 18 bases separating them. The CDR3 has 17 residues. Per the germline V gene, CDR1 is LGHDT and CDR2 is YNNKEL (reference sequence). DNA for the CDR3: TGTGCCAGCAGCCAAGATCGACGGAAACGAGAGGGCAATGAGCAGTTCTTC. This codes for CASSQDRRKREGNEQFF.

The chain is built from TRBV9 and TRBJ2-1; possible D gene TRBD1, 5 bases. The CDR3 runs 13 residues. Trimming cost V 4 bases and J 9 bases, with 14 bases left between them. Germline CDR1 SGDLS, CDR2 YYNGEE. The CDR3 spells CASSHTQGFEQFF. CDR3 coding DNA: TGTGCCAGCAGCCATACCCAGGGATTTGAGCAGTTCTTC.

The V gene is TRBV13, the J gene TRBJ1-3, with 7 bases aligning to TRBD1. The CDR3 totals 14 residues. In germline, CDR1 is PRHDT, CDR2 FYEKMQ (reference sequence). J lost 6 bases, V lost 1 base, and 3 bases had no gene match. The CDR3 coding sequence is TGTGCCAGCAGCTTAGAACAGGGGCTAAACACCATATATTTT. Protein product: CASSLEQGLNTIYF.

The chain is built from TRBV5-6 and TRBJ1-4; D may be TRBD1 (6 bases). The CDR3 spans 14 residues. Trimming stripped 1 base from V and 7 bases from J, with 11 bases between. Germline-derived CDR1 and CDR2 are SGHDT and YYEEEE. This chain's CDR3 is CASSLTGRSEKLFF. CDR3 in DNA: TGTGCCAGCAGCTTGACAGGGCGAAGTGAAAAACTGTTTTTT. The whole variable domain, filled in from reference TRBV5-6 and TRBJ1-4, reads DAGVTQSPTHLIKTRGQQVTLRCSPKSGHDTVSWYQQALGQGPQFIFQYYEEEERQRGNFPDRFSGHQFPNYSSELNVNALLLGDSALYLCASSLTGRSEKLFFGSGTQLSVL.

The chain carries TRBV7-2 and TRBJ1-1; 9 bases fit TRBD1. The CDR3 covers 15 residues. Germline-derived CDR1 and CDR2 are SGHTA and FQGNSA. Germline trimming cut 4 bases from V and 4 bases from J; bases unmatched to any gene: 7. CDR3 sequence reads: CASSSHRGPGTEAFF. The CDR3 bases are TGTGCCAGCAGCTCCCACAGGGGGCCGGGCACTGAAGCTTTCTTT.

The V gene is TRBV7-8, the J gene TRBJ2-2; the D is unclear. With 2 bases removed from V and 8 bases from J, the gap between germline ends came to 21 bases. The CDR3 consists of 17 residues. Germline CDR1 is SGHVS and CDR2 is FQNEAQ. The CDR3 spells CASSLYERPTFLGELFF. The CDR3 DNA sequence: TGTGCCAGCAGCTTATACGAGAGGCCTACATTCCTGGGGGAGCTGTTTTTT.

CDR3 nucleotide sequence: TGTGCCAGCAGCTCAGGACTAAGAGTTGAAGCTTTCTTT. Its protein is CASSSGLRVEAFF. This chain uses TRBV7-8 with TRBJ1-1, with D uncertain. Germline assignment: CDR1 SGHVS and CDR2 FQNEAQ. Trimming shortened V by 4 bases and J by 7 bases, and 13 bases separated the two germline ends. This CDR3 contains 13 residues.

This clone appeared once. V is TRBV5-4 and J is TRBJ1-3; a possible D gene is TRBD1 (6 bases). Trimming took off 4 bases at V and 2 bases at J, with 16 bases between the two ends. The CDR3 has 16 residues. The germline V gene has CDR1 SGHNT and CDR2 YYREEE (reference sequence). CDR3 region: CASSQDSPWAGNTIYF. The DNA for the CDR3 is TGTGCCAGCAGCCAGGACAGTCCTTGGGCTGGAAACACCATATATTTT.

The V call is TRBV7-2, the J call TRBJ1-6; the D is unclear. This CDR3 contains 15 residues. Per the germline V gene, CDR1 is SGHTA and CDR2 is FQGNSA. V shed 5 bases and J shed 10 bases, with 18 bases lying between them. The CDR3 spells CASSVTPSKGSPLHF. The CDR3 DNA sequence: TGTGCCAGCAGCGTGACCCCTAGCAAGGGATCACCCCTCCACTTT.

The V call is TRBV6-6, the J call TRBJ2-1, with D tentatively TRBD1 (6 bases). The CDR3 consists of 14 residues. In germline, CDR1 is MNHNY, CDR2 SVGAGI (reference sequence). V dropped 4 bases and J dropped 8 bases, with 15 bases sitting between them. The CDR3 DNA sequence: TGTGCCAGCAGTTCCGTCACAGGGTACGATGAGCAGTTCTTC. Translating it yields CASSSVTGYDEQFF.

The chain joins TRBV5-1 to TRBJ1-1; TRBD1 might be the D (6 bases). CDR1 is SGHRS, CDR2 YFSETQ, per germline. This CDR3 has 15 amino acids. Trimming took 3 bases from V and 8 from J, leaving 20 bases between them. The CDR3 nucleotides are TGCGCCAGCAGCTCCCTCCCGGGGGGCGATTCGGAAGCTTTCTTT. Translated: CASSSLPGGDSEAFF.

A word on this clone: The junction does not match germline at one end; this may be a read error. The chain joins TRBV5-1 to TRBJ1-1; 7 positions match TRBD1. The CDR3 is made up of 14 amino acids. Germline V lookup: CDR1 SGHRS, CDR2 YFSETQ. The CDR3 DNA is TGCGCCAGCAGGTTGGACAGGCCGAACACTGAAGCTTTCTTT. This gives the protein CASRLDRPNTEAFF.

Turning to this clone: Other DNA variants within this sample encode the same CDR3. The chain carries TRBV11-2 and TRBJ1-1, with a weak D call TRBD1 (5 bases). The CDR3 has 13 residues. V gave up 5 bases and J gave up 4 bases, with 11 bases separating them. Germline loops: CDR1 SGHAT, CDR2 FQNNGV. CDR3 coding DNA: TGTGCCAGCAGCCTTCAGGGAGGCACTGAAGCTTTCTTT. Protein sequence: CASSLQGGTEAFF. Variable domain in full (rest from reference TRBV11-2 and TRBJ1-1): EAGVAQSPRYKIIEKRQSVAFWCNPISGHATLYWYQQILGQGPKLLIQFQNNGVVDDSQLPKDRFSAERLKGVDSTLKIQPAKLEDSAVYLCASSLQGGTEAFFGQGTRLTVV.

The count of this clone is one. The chain is built from TRBV19 and TRBJ1-5; TRBD1 is a possible D gene (6 bases). This CDR3 is built from 14 residues. Deletions cut 7 bases from V and 3 bases from J, with 13 bases between. Per germline, CDR1 LNHDA and CDR2 SQIVND (reference sequence). CDR3 sequence: CASTITGINQPQHF. In nucleotides, the CDR3 is TGTGCCAGTACCATAACAGGGATCAATCAGCCCCAGCATTTT.

The rearrangement joins TRBV3-1 (or the pseudogene TRBV3-2) to TRBJ1-2, with 10 bases identical to TRBD1. V trimming: 5 bases; J trimming: 7 bases; junction bases outside the gene matches: 7. This CDR3 contains 14 residues. Germline CDR1 is LGHDT and CDR2 is YNNKEL (reference sequence). DNA for the CDR3: TGTGCCAGCAGCATCCGGGACAGGGGCATTGGCTACACCTTC. Its translation: CASSIRDRGIGYTF.

This clone was detected only once. The rearrangement joins TRBV18 to TRBJ1-2, with D uncertain. This CDR3 region has 13 residues. Deletions cut 3 bases from V and 1 base from J, with 6 bases between. Germline V lookup: CDR1 KGHSH, CDR2 LQKENI. CDR3 in DNA: TGTGCCAGCTCACCTCGGGATAACTATGGCTACACCTTC. Its translation is CASSPRDNYGYTF.

This clone has a single count. This chain uses TRBV3-1 (or the pseudogene TRBV3-2) with TRBJ1-1; no clear D. Germline values: CDR1 LGHDT, CDR2 YNNKEL (reference sequence). V shed 2 bases and J shed 0 bases, with 10 bases lying between them. The CDR3 is made up of 15 amino acids. CDR3 sequence (DNA): TGTGCCAGCAGCCAAAATTGGGCCGTGAACACTGAAGCTTTCTTT. It is translated as CASSQNWAVNTEAFF.

Details on this clone: The sample holds other DNA sequences that translate to the same CDR3. V is TRBV30 and J is TRBJ1-2; no clear D. The ends were cut back, 0 bases at V and 6 bases at J, with 5 bases in the middle. CDR3 size: 11 residues. Germline V gene sequence: CDR1 GTSNPN, CDR2 SVGIG (reference sequence). The CDR3 here is CAWSVRDGYTF. In nucleotides, the CDR3 is TGTGCCTGGAGTGTACGCGATGGCTACACCTTC.

This clone was counted a few times. The chain couples TRBV6-5 to TRBJ1-2; 7 nucleotides agree with TRBD1. Looked up from germline, CDR1 is MNHEY and CDR2 is SVGAGI. This CDR3 has 12 amino acids. V shed 4 bases and J 5 bases; nucleotides not matched to a gene: 1. Here the CDR3 reads CASSSQGYGYTF. The CDR3 nucleotides read TGTGCCAGCAGTTCACAGGGGTATGGCTACACCTTC.

The rearrangement links TRBV10-3 to TRBJ1-1; D remains unclear. CDR1 ENHRY and CDR2 SYGVKD come from the germline V gene. Trimming stripped 6 bases from V and 0 bases from J, with 8 bases between. The CDR3 totals 13 residues. The CDR3 DNA sequence: TGTGCCATCAGGGAGACTCTGAACACTGAAGCTTTCTTT. It is translated as CAIRETLNTEAFF.

The chain recombines TRBV5-1 with TRBJ2-2; TRBD2 matches 12 bases. CDR1 is SGHRS and CDR2 is YFSETQ in the germline V gene. After removal of 5 bases from V and 1 base from J, the junction contained 9 bases not matched to a gene. The CDR3 contains 18 residues. DNA of the CDR3: TGCGCCAGCAGTCAATCTCCGACTAGCGGGGGGAACACCGGGGAGCTGTTTTTT. Translation: CASSQSPTSGGNTGELFF.